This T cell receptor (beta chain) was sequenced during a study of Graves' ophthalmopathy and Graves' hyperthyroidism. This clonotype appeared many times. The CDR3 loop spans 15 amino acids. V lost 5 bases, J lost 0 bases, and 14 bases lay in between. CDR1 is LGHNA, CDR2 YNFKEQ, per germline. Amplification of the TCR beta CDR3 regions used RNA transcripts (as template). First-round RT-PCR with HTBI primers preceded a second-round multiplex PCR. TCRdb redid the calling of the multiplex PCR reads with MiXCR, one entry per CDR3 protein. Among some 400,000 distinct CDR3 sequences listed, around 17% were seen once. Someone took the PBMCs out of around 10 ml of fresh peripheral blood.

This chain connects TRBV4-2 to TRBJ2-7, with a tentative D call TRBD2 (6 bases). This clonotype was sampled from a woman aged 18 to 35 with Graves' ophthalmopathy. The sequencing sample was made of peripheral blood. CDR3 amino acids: CASSIADGSSYEQYF. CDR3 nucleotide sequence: TGTGCCAGCAGCATAGCTGACGGGAGCTCCTACGAGCAGTACTTC.